This T cell receptor beta chain comes out of a study of radiation and T cells in renal cell carcinoma. In regard to this clone: Its matching antigen is unknown.

Noted time point: blood 4 weeks post-SBRT, at nephrectomy. The treatment is: 15 Gy SBRT to primary tumor, nephrectomy 4 weeks later. Study observations and caveats: From baseline, blood top tumor clonotypes peaked at 2 weeks post-radiation.

Sequencing was performed with immunoSEQ multiplex PCR; in TCRdb, only in-frame clones are kept and a portion is missing. Of about 78,000 clones in the sample, about nine tenths are singletons; the top ten hold 5% to 7.5%. The source is a woman in her 70s with renal cell carcinoma. Sequences were derived from blood, sampled from a patient whose treatment included radiotherapy and nephrectomy.

Here the CDR3 reads CASSLDWGRGQTYEQYF. The DNA of the CDR3 is TGTGCCAGCAGCTTAGATTGGGGCAGGGGGCAAACCTACGAGCAGTACTTC. V is TRBV11-2 and J is TRBJ2-7; 8 bases fit TRBD1. V was pared by 0 bases and J by 2 bases, with 9 bases of the junction left unmatched. This CDR3 spans 17 amino acids. The V gene's germline CDR1 is SGHAT and CDR2 FQNNGV.